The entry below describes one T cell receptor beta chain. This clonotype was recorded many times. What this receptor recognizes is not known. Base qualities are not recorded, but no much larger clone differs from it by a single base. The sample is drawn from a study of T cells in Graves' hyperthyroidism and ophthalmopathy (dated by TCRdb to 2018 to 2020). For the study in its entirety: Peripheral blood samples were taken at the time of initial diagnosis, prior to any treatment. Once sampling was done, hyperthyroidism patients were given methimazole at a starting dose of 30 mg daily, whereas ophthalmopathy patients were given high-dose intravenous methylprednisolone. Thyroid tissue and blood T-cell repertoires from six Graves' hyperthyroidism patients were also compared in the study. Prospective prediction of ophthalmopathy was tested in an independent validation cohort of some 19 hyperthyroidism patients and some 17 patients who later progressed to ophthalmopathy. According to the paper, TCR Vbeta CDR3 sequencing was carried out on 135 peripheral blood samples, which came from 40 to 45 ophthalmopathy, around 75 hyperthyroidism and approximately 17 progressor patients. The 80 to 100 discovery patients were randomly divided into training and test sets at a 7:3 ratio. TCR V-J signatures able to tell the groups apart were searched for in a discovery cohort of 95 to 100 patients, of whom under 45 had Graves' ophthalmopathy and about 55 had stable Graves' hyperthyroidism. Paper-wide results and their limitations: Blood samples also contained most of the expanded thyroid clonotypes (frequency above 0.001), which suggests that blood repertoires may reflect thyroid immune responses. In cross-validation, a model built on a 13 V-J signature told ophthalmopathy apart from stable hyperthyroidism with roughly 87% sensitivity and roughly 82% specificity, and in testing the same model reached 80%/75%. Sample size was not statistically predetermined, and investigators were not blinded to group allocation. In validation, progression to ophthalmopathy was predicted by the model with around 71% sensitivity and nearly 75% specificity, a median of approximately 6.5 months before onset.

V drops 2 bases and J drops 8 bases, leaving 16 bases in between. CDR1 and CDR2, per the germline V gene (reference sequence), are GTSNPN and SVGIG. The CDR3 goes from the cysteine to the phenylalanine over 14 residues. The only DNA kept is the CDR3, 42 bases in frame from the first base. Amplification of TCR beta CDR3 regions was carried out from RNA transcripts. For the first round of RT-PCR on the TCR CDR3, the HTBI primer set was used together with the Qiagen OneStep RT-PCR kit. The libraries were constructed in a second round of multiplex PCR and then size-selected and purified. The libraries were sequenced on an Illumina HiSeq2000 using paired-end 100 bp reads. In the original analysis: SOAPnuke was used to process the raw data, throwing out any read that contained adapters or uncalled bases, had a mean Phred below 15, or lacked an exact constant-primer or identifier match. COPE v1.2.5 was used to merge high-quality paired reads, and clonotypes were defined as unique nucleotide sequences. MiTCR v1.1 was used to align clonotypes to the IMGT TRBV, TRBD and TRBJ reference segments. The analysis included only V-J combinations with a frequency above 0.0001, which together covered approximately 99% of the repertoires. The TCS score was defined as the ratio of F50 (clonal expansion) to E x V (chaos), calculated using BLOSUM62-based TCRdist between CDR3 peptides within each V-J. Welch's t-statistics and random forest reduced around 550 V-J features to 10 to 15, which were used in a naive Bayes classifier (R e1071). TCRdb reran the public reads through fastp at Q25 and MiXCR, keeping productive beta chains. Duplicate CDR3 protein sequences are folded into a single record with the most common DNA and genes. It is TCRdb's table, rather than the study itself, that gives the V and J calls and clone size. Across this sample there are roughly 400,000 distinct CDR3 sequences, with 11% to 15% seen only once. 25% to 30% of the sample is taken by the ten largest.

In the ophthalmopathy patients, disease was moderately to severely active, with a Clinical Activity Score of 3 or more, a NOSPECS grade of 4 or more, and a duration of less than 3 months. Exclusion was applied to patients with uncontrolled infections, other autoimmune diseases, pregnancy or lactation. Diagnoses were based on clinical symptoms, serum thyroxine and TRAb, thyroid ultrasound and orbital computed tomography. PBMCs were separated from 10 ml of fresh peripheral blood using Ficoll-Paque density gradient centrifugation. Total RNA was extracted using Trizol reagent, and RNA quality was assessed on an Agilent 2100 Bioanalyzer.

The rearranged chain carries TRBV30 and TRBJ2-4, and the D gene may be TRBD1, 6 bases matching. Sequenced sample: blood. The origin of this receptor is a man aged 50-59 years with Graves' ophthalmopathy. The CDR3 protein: CAWSRGRGLDIQYF. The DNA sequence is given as TGTGCCTGGAGTCGAGGCAGGGGATTGGACATTCAGTACTTC.